Below, 23 T cell receptor beta chains from the same sample are listed, as sequenced in a study of CD8 T cells in ankylosing spondylitis. Study observations and caveats: Blood of patients with ankylosing spondylitis appeared to be characterized by a TCR beta motif of several highly homologous variants.

What these receptors recognize is not known. TCRdb analysed the 5' RACE reads with MiXCR anew, one entry per CDR3 protein. The repertoire holds some 400,000 distinct CDR3 sequences, with about 22% as singletons. Sample: blood, either unsorted or a sorted T cell fraction (not recorded which). The receptors shown here come from a male donor with ankylosing spondylitis.

This clonotype was recorded a few times. The chain links TRBV10-3 to TRBJ2-7, with D hard to call. CDR1 is ENHRY, CDR2 SYGVKD, per germline. V dropped 1 base and J dropped 2 bases, with 12 bases sitting between them. The CDR3 extends over 15 amino acids. CDR3 residues: CAISEYRTDTYEQYF. The DNA for the CDR3 is TGTGCCATCAGTGAGTATCGGACGGATACCTACGAGCAGTACTTC.

This chain joins TRBV2 and TRBJ2-1; no clear D gene. V was clipped by 8 bases and J by 2 bases, with 10 bases between them. Germline CDR1 and CDR2: SNHLY and FYNNEI. The CDR3 runs to 13 residues. CDR3 amino acids: CASDTDAYNEQFF. In nucleotides, the CDR3 is TGTGCCAGCGACACCGATGCCTACAATGAGCAGTTCTTC.

The chain combines TRBV4-1 with TRBJ1-5, with D possibly being TRBD1 (5 bases). Germline V gives CDR1 MGHRA, CDR2 YSYEKL. This CDR3 is built from 14 residues. Trimming took 4 bases from V and 0 from J, leaving 7 bases between them. This CDR3 is CASSRTHSNQPQHF. The CDR3 DNA is TGCGCCAGCAGCCGGACACATAGCAATCAGCCCCAGCATTTT.

The V and J genes are TRBV5-1 and TRBJ2-5; 10 nucleotides match TRBD2. The trim removed 2 bases at V and 6 bases at J, leaving 4 bases unmatched. This CDR3 has 14 residues. Germline V gene lookup returns CDR1 SGHRS and CDR2 YFSETQ. The CDR3 loop reads CASSLLAGRKTQYF. CDR3 in DNA: TGCGCCAGCAGCTTACTAGCGGGAAGGAAGACCCAGTACTTC.

The V call is TRBV5-1, the J call TRBJ2-7, with a possible D match to TRBD1 (5 bases). Trimming removed 3 bases from V and 2 bases from J, with 9 bases in between. Germline loops: CDR1 SGHRS, CDR2 YFSETQ. The CDR3 has 13 residues. CDR3 nucleotides: TGCGCCAGCAGCTCGGACATAGCCTACGAGCAGTACTTC. It specifies CASSSDIAYEQYF.

This chain joins TRBV6-1 and TRBJ2-2; D call uncertain. Germline lookup yields CDR1 MNHNS and CDR2 SASEGT. Trimming pared 0 bases from V and 4 bases from J, leaving 15 bases between. This CDR3 contains 17 residues. The CDR3, as DNA: TGTGCCAGCAGTGAAGCCCCGGGCCCCAGGATCACCGGGGAGCTGTTTTTT. Protein sequence: CASSEAPGPRITGELFF.

This clonotype was seen ten or more times. The chain uses TRBV4-1 and TRBJ2-7; a weak D match, TRBD2 (5 bases). Looked up from germline, CDR1 is MGHRA and CDR2 is YSYEKL. The CDR3 spans 14 residues. With 4 bases removed from V and 5 bases from J, the gap between germline ends came to 15 bases. The CDR3 loop reads CASSLGLALDEQYF. The CDR3 DNA follows: TGCGCCAGCAGCCTCGGGCTAGCTCTCGACGAGCAGTACTTC.

There are a few counts of this clonotype. This rearrangement joins TRBV5-6 to TRBJ2-5; TRBD2 might be the D (5 bases). Germline assignment: CDR1 SGHDT and CDR2 YYEEEE. Trimming pared 4 bases from V and 1 base from J, leaving 11 bases between. This CDR3 spans 14 amino acids. CDR3 region: CASSHLGVQETQYF. As DNA, the CDR3 is TGTGCCAGCAGCCATCTCGGGGTCCAAGAGACCCAGTACTTC.

The chain couples TRBV4-1 to TRBJ2-2, with TRBD1 as a possible D gene (5 bases). Germline V gene lookup returns CDR1 MGHRA and CDR2 YSYEKL. The CDR3 has 15 amino acids. V lost 4 bases to trimming and J lost 5 bases, with 14 bases between them. The CDR3 sequence is CASSLEPQGTGELFF. The CDR3 nucleotides read TGCGCCAGCAGCCTAGAACCTCAGGGAACCGGGGAGCTGTTTTTT.

This chain joins TRBV29-1 and TRBJ1-1; 9 bases are shared with TRBD1. Germline trimming cut 7 bases from V and 3 bases from J; bases unmatched to any gene: 9. Germline V gene lookup returns CDR1 SQVTM and CDR2 ANQGSEA. CDR3 length equals 14 residues. The CDR3 sequence: CSAINRGLYTEAFF. The CDR3 nucleotides read TGCAGCGCAATTAACAGGGGGCTGTACACTGAAGCTTTCTTT.

The sample holds one count of this clonotype. The V and J genes are TRBV9 and TRBJ2-7, with D tentatively TRBD2 (5 bases). The CDR3 consists of 15 residues. Germline V lookup: CDR1 SGDLS, CDR2 YYNGEE. V lost 0 bases to trimming and J lost 0 bases, with 10 bases between them. The CDR3 here is CASSVGLGSSYEQYF. CDR3 nucleotides: TGTGCCAGCAGCGTAGGGTTGGGGAGCTCCTACGAGCAGTACTTC.

This clonotype was detected a few times. The rearrangement uses TRBV5-1 and TRBJ2-7; D possibly corresponds to TRBD1 (6 bases). The CDR3 has 15 amino acids. Germline loops: CDR1 SGHRS, CDR2 YFSETQ. Trimming left V 6 bases short and J 0 bases short, with 16 bases between. In nucleotides, the CDR3 is TGCGCCAGCACGCCAGGGGCCTCTATCTCCTACGAGCAGTACTTC. As protein: CASTPGASISYEQYF.

This chain links TRBV6-1 with TRBJ2-1; 7 bases fit TRBD2. The CDR3 covers 13 residues. Germline V CDR1 and CDR2: MNHNS, SASEGT. V dropped 11 bases and J dropped 5; count of bases not matched to a gene: 9. CDR3 DNA sequence: TGTGCCTGCAAGCGGGGACGGGACAATGAGCAGTTCTTC. As protein: CACKRGRDNEQFF.

The V call is TRBV29-1, the J call TRBJ1-2; a weak D match, TRBD1 (5 bases). Trimming removed 0 bases from V and 4 bases from J, with 15 bases in between. The length of the CDR3 is 15 residues. Per germline, CDR1 SQVTM and CDR2 ANQGSEA. CDR3 DNA sequence: TGCAGCGTTGAAGATCGGGGCAGGACTGGCTATGGCTACACCTTC. As protein: CSVEDRGRTGYGYTF.

The gene calls are TRBV29-1 and TRBJ2-3; TRBD1 aligns across 8 bases. Germline CDR1 SQVTM, CDR2 ANQGSEA. Trimming cost V 3 bases and J 0 bases; bases outside gene matches: 5. This CDR3 is 15 amino acids long. The DNA of the CDR3 is TGCAGCGTTGACTTCAGGGGGCGCAGCACAGATACGCAGTATTTT. Encoded protein: CSVDFRGRSTDTQYF.

This clonotype was counted only a few times. This chain joins TRBV7-3 and TRBJ2-2; TRBD1 or TRBD2 may be the D gene (5 bases each). Germline CDR1 is SGHTA and CDR2 is FQGTGA. V lost 5 bases and J lost 4, with 17 bases in between. This CDR3 is built from 16 residues. CDR3 loop: CASSPGTPGPTGELFF. In DNA form, the CDR3 reads TGTGCCAGCAGCCCCGGGACCCCGGGGCCCACCGGGGAGCTGTTTTTT.

The chain is built from TRBV6-4 and TRBJ2-1; perhaps TRBD2 as D (6 bases). V was cut by 1 base and J by 5 bases, with 12 bases left in between. The CDR3 is 15 amino acids. Germline V CDR1 and CDR2: MRHNA, SNTAGT. The DNA of the CDR3 is TGTGCCAGCAGTGACTTAGGGACTGGTAACAATGAGCAGTTCTTC. Protein: CASSDLGTGNNEQFF.

V gene TRBV5-1 combines with J gene TRBJ1-5; D perhaps matches TRBD1 (5 bases). Germline CDR1 is SGHRS and CDR2 is YFSETQ. Trimming cost V 4 bases and J 4 bases, with 15 bases left between them. There are 15 residues in the CDR3. This CDR3 is CASSPSGGNNQPQHF. For the CDR3, the DNA is TGCGCCAGCAGCCCGAGCGGGGGGAATAATCAGCCCCAGCATTTT. The variable domain in full, with the rest retrieved from reference TRBV5-1 and TRBJ1-5, is KAGVTQTPRYLIKTRGQQVTLSCSPISGHRSVSWYQQTPGQGLQFLFEYFSETQRNKGNFPGRFSGRQFSNSRSEMNVSTLELGDSALYLCASSPSGGNNQPQHFGDGTRLSIL.

The V call is TRBV28, the J call TRBJ1-1, with 7 bases lining up with TRBD1. From germline, CDR1 is MDHEN and CDR2 SYDVKM. This CDR3 is 16 amino acids long. The junction had 10 bases not matched to a gene; V was cut back by 5 bases and J by 1 base. The CDR3 DNA reads TGTGCCAGCAGTACCGCAGGACAGGTCTGGAACACTGAAGCTTTCTTT. Translated: CASSTAGQVWNTEAFF.

The chain links TRBV7-2 to TRBJ1-6; perhaps TRBD1 as D (5 bases). The CDR3 loop spans 13 amino acids. V was pared by 3 bases and J by 10 bases, with 10 bases between. Germline V lookup: CDR1 SGHTA, CDR2 FQGNSA. The CDR3 nucleotides are TGTGCCAGCAGCTTCTCCTGGGGCTCACCCCTCCACTTT. Amino acids: CASSFSWGSPLHF.

At least ten counts were recorded for this clonotype. The genes are TRBV29-1 and TRBJ2-6, with a tentative D call TRBD1 (6 bases). Deletions cut 0 bases from V and 0 bases from J, with 9 bases between. The CDR3 is 16 residues long. Germline V lookup: CDR1 SQVTM, CDR2 ANQGSEA. In DNA form, the CDR3 reads TGCAGCGTTGAAGAAGGGGGTACCTCTGGGGCCAACGTCCTGACTTTC. This codes for CSVEEGGTSGANVLTF.

This chain connects TRBV23-1 to TRBJ2-1; either TRBD1 or TRBD2 may fit D (6 bases each). TRBV23-1 belongs to the ORF category, with a function that is uncertain. The germline V and J ends were trimmed by 0 bases and 8 bases, with 14 bases remaining between them. This CDR3 has 15 amino acids. CDR3 amino acids: CASSQSSVGGHEQFF. The CDR3 DNA follows: TGCGCCAGCAGTCAATCGAGTGTCGGGGGCCATGAGCAGTTCTTC.

This clonotype showed up just once. The chain recombines TRBV7-2 with TRBJ1-5; D gene uncertain. Germline loops: CDR1 SGHTA, CDR2 FQGNSA. The V and J ends lost 5 bases and 7 bases respectively, with 12 bases between them. The CDR3 covers 13 residues. The CDR3 sequence is CASSISGVQPQHF. The CDR3 nucleotides read TGTGCCAGCAGCATCTCCGGGGTACAGCCCCAGCATTTT.